This T cell receptor (beta chain) was sequenced during a study of T cell changes during pregnancy in multiple sclerosis. Profiled with immunoSEQ multiplex PCR; TCRdb holds only in-frame clones, not every one. Of about 73,000 clones in the sample, roughly 88% were seen once. This CDR3 is built from 16 residues. Germline CDR1 and CDR2: LGHNA and YSLEER. The junction had 6 bases not matched to a gene; V was cut back by 4 bases and J by 2 bases. This TCR was recovered from a female donor in good health, enrolled as a control in a pregnancy study. V and J are TRBV4-3 and TRBJ2-3; 10 bases line up with TRBD1. The sample was peripheral blood, taken after pregnancy. CDR3 coding DNA: TGCGCCAGCAGCCCGGACGGGACAGGGGTCACAGATACGCAGTATTTT. Translation: CASSPDGTGVTDTQYF.